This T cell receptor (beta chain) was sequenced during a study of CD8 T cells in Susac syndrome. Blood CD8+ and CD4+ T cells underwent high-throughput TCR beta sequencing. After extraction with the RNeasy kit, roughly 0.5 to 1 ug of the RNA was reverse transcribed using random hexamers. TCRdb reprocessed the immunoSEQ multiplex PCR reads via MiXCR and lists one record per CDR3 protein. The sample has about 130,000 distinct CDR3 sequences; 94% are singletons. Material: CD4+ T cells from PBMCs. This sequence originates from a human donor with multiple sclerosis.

The CDR3 is CASSTTRSPSTDTQYF. CDR3 DNA sequence: TGTGCCAGTAGTACAACGAGGTCTCCTAGCACAGATACGCAGTATTTT. The V and J genes are TRBV19 and TRBJ2-3; D gene uncertain. The germline V gene has CDR1 LNHDA and CDR2 SQIVND (reference sequence). The V end was cut by 4 bases, the J end by 0 bases, with 14 bases between. The CDR3 length is 16 residues.